This T cell receptor (beta chain) was identified in a study of Ad26.COV2.S vaccination and SARS-CoV-2 variants. Treatment meaning: roughly 20 received Ad26.COV2.S at low or high dose, single or two shots; 5 received placebo; per-sample allocation not given. Collection of samples fell on day 63 after the first vaccine or placebo injection. Study-wide points: With respect to non-spike TCR breadth, vaccine and placebo recipients were similar.

Repertoires were generated with immunoSEQ multiplex PCR, while TCRdb's copy carries only in-frame clones and drops some. The data show 400,000 to 450,000 clones, approximately 90% seen once. V gave up 3 bases and J gave up 7 bases, with 7 bases separating them. This CDR3 contains 11 residues. In regard to this clone: Its antigen is unidentified.

V gene TRBV12-3 or TRBV12-4 combines with J gene TRBJ2-7; D ambiguous. The specimen comprised peripheral blood, sampled in a trial of Ad26.COV2.S vaccine versus placebo. This sequence was found in a person between 18 and 59 years old who received the Ad26.COV2.S COVID-19 vaccine or a placebo. The CDR3 loop is CASSFVWEQYF. The CDR3 region has the DNA TGTGCCAGCAGTTTCGTCTGGGAGCAGTACTTC.